The 9 T cell receptor beta chains below were found in one sample sequenced in a study of T-cell reconstitution after alpha-beta-depleted transplantation in children. Preparation of the TCRbeta library used unique molecular identifiers. TCRdb re-called the PCR reads through MiXCR, storing one row per CDR3 protein. The repertoire consists of around 400,000 distinct CDR3 sequences, with about a fifth occurring once and the leading ten covering 3.5% to 4%. The sample here was PBMCs from the stem cell graft donor, taken from the stem cell graft. The receptors here all came from a human donor who donated a stem cell graft to a child with acute myeloid leukemia.

The J gene is TRBJ2-6, the V gene TRBV28, with a tentative D call TRBD1 (5 bases). Germline V gene sequence: CDR1 MDHEN, CDR2 SYDVKM. CDR3 size: 15 residues. V was pared by 4 bases and J by 0 bases, with 7 bases between. CDR3 protein: CASSSTASGANVLTF. The CDR3 bases are TGTGCCAGCAGTTCGACAGCCTCTGGGGCCAACGTCCTGACTTTC.

In its sample, this clonotype was seen many times. The rearrangement uses TRBV12-3 or TRBV12-4 and TRBJ2-1; 13 bases align to TRBD2. Trimming cost V 4 bases and J 0 bases; bases outside gene matches: 18. This CDR3 is 22 amino acids long. In nucleotides, the CDR3 is TGTGCCAGCAGTTCAGGACCAAGGACTAGCGGGAGATTTTCCCTCTCCTACAATGAGCAGTTCTTC. Translating gives CASSSGPRTSGRFSLSYNEQFF.

CDR3 nucleotide sequence: TGTGCCAGCAGTGAATTGGGGGATTCGAGCACCGGGGAGCTGTTTTTT. It specifies CASSELGDSSTGELFF. The chain joins TRBV2 to TRBJ2-2; D may correspond to TRBD1 or TRBD2 (5 bases each). Germline assignment: CDR1 SNHLY and CDR2 FYNNEI. This CDR3 has 16 residues. V shed 2 bases and J shed 4 bases, with 14 bases lying between them.

The V gene is TRBV6-1, the J gene TRBJ2-3; 14 bases agree with TRBD2. The CDR3 loop spans 18 amino acids. V lost 6 bases, J lost 7 bases, and 15 bases stayed unmatched. Germline loops: CDR1 MNHNS, CDR2 SASEGT. The CDR3 nucleotides are TGTGCCAGCAGCTCCGGGACTAGCGGGAGCCTACAGCACAATACGCAGTATTTT. Its protein product is CASSSGTSGSLQHNTQYF.

This clonotype was counted at least ten times. DNA for the CDR3: TGTGCCAGCAGTTTGGTCGGACAGGCAACAACTAATGAAAAACTGTTTTTT. As protein: CASSLVGQATTNEKLFF. This chain joins TRBV12-3 or TRBV12-4 and TRBJ1-4, with 7 positions matching TRBD1. This CDR3 is built from 17 residues. V was clipped by 3 bases and J by 0 bases; unmatched bases: 7.

This clonotype occurred once. The chain couples TRBV12-3 or TRBV12-4 to TRBJ2-5, with D possibly matching TRBD2 (5 bases). This CDR3 is built from 17 residues. Trimming shortened V by 5 bases and J by 5 bases, and 24 bases separated the two germline ends. The CDR3 DNA reads as TGTGCCAGCAGTGTCATGGACGGTTGGCTAGCTCGGGAGACCCAGTACTTC. The encoded protein is CASSVMDGWLARETQYF.

Concerning this clonotype itself: At one boundary the junction diverges from the germline segment, which might be a read error. The gene calls are TRBV2 and TRBJ2-1; 13 bases are a match to TRBD2. Germline V lookup: CDR1 SNHLY, CDR2 FYNNEI. The CDR3 runs 19 residues. The CDR3 region has the DNA TGTACCAGCAGACATACAAGAGAGGGACTAGCGGGGCGCTACAATGAGCAGTTCTTC. It codes for CTSRHTREGLAGRYNEQFF.

This clonotype was observed a few times. This sequence joins TRBV10-2 and TRBJ2-2; 13 nucleotides match TRBD2. The length of the CDR3 is 17 residues. Germline V gene data show CDR1 as WSHSY and CDR2 as SAAADI. Germline trimming cut 8 bases from V and 1 base from J; bases unmatched to any gene: 7. The DNA for the CDR3 is TGCGCCAGCGCCGGGACTAGCGGGACTCTGAACACCGGGGAGCTGTTTTTT. It codes for CASAGTSGTLNTGELFF.

This clonotype was seen repeatedly, ten times or more. The chain recombines TRBV20-1 with TRBJ2-1, with 7 bases fitting TRBD2. This CDR3 spans 13 amino acids. Germline V gives CDR1 DFQATT, CDR2 SNEGSKA (reference sequence). With V trimmed by 3 bases and J by 9 bases, 8 bases remained unmatched. The CDR3 sequence is CSASGRTFTEQFF. In DNA form, the CDR3 reads TGCAGTGCTAGCGGGAGGACCTTCACTGAGCAGTTCTTC.